One TCR beta chain is described in this entry. The data are from a study of blood T cell repertoires in COVID-19. Study at large: The United States, Italy and Spain provided the acute and convalescent COVID-19 samples.

Those who participated ranged in age from roughly 18 to 89 years and resided in 20 to 30 US areas. The method was immunoSEQ multiplex PCR; TCRdb's version includes in-frame clones alone and lacks a portion of them. Seen here are about 210,000 clones, 80% observed once, and the top ten hold roughly 4.3%. Germline assignment: CDR1 SGDLS and CDR2 YYNGEE. V lost 4 bases and J lost 3, with 17 bases in between. The CDR3 totals 15 residues. The specimen was PBMCs or T cells enriched from blood (not recorded which). The receptor comes from a man aged 25-45 years with acute COVID-19. The V and J genes are TRBV9 and TRBJ2-7; the D is unclear. CDR3 sequence (DNA): TGTGCCAGCAGCCCAAGAGGAGCGCCGAACTACGAGCAGTACTTC. The encoded protein is CASSPRGAPNYEQYF.